The subject of this entry is one T cell receptor (beta chain). The antigen is undetermined. Assay: immunoSEQ multiplex PCR; the TCRdb copy retains only in-frame clones and omits some. Of about 73,000 clones in the sample, around 67% were seen once. Isolation of CD4+ T cells took place after 10 days of culture. Two-dose vaccination with either BNT162b2 or mRNA-1273 was given to the participants. Days 3 and 7 saw half the medium replaced with IL-2 medium. This sample is drawn from a study of vaccination effects on CD4 cells after COVID-19. About the study: ViraFEST expansion of antigen-specific CD4+ T cells with viral peptide pools preceded sequencing.

Study observations and caveats: Recruitment yielded few convalescent patients, and the study had no early post-infection timepoints. After vaccination, at late timepoints, clones induced by infection and by vaccine contracted markedly.

The germline V gene has CDR1 MDHEN and CDR2 SYDVKM. V gave up 2 bases and J gave up 6 bases, with 13 bases separating them. The CDR3 loop spans 14 amino acids. The TCR was taken from a human donor who received a COVID-19 vaccine. The V and J genes are TRBV28 and TRBJ1-1; perhaps TRBD1 as D (6 bases). The sequences come from CD4+ T cells from PBMCs cultured without peptide, collected after COVID-19 vaccination. CDR3 protein: CASSLPGVWAEAFF. The DNA of the CDR3 is TGTGCCAGCAGTTTACCAGGGGTTTGGGCTGAAGCTTTCTTT.